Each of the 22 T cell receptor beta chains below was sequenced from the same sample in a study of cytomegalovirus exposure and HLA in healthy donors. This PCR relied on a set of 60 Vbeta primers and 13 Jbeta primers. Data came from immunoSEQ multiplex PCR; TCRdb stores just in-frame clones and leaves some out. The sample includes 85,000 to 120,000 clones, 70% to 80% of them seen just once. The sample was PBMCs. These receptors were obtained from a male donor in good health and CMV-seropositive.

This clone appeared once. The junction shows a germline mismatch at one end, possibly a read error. The CDR3 region is CAGSDPPGQGRETQYF. CDR3 DNA sequence: TGTGCCGGCAGTGACCCCCCGGGACAGGGCCGGGAGACCCAGTACTTC. The V and J genes are TRBV6-1 and TRBJ2-5; 9 bases match TRBD1. Germline V CDR1 and CDR2: MNHNS, SASEGT. The CDR3 totals 16 residues.

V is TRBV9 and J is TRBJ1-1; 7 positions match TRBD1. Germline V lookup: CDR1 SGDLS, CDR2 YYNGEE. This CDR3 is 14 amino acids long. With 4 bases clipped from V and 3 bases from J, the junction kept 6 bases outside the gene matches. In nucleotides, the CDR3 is TGTGCCAGCAGCAGACAGGGACGGGACACTGAAGCTTTCTTT. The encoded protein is CASSRQGRDTEAFF.

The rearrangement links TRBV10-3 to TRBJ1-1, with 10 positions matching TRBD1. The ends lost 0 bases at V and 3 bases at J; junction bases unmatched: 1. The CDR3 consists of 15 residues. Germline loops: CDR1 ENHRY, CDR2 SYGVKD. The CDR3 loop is CAISESGTGDTEAFF. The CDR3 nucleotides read TGTGCCATCAGTGAGTCGGGGACAGGGGACACTGAAGCTTTCTTT.

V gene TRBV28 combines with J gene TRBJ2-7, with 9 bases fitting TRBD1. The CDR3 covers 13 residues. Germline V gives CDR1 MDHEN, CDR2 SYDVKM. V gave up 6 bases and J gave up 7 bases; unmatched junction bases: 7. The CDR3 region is CASRTGGVWEQYF. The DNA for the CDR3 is TGTGCCAGCAGGACAGGGGGAGTTTGGGAGCAGTACTTC.

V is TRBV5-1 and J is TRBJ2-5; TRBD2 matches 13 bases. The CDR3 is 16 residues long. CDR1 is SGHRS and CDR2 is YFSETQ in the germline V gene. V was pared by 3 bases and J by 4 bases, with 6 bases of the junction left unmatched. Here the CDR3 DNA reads TGCGCCAGCAGCTGGGGGACTAGCGGGATAGGAGAGACCCAGTACTTC. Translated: CASSWGTSGIGETQYF.

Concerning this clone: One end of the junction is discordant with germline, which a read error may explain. The CDR3 DNA sequence: TGTTCCAGCAGCTACTACAGGGGGCCGGGGGTTAACTATGGCTACACCTTC. Its translation: CSSSYYRGPGVNYGYTF. This rearrangement joins TRBV7-9 to TRBJ1-2; 9 bases fit TRBD1. Looked up from germline, CDR1 is SEHNR and CDR2 is FQNEAQ (reference sequence). The CDR3 sequence is 17 residues long.

In DNA form, the CDR3 reads TGTGCCAGCAGCTTTACTAGCGGGAGGGTCAATGAGCAGTTCTTC. Residues: CASSFTSGRVNEQFF. V and J are TRBV11-2 and TRBJ2-1; 13 bases are a match to TRBD2. Germline V gene sequence: CDR1 SGHAT, CDR2 FQNNGV. The CDR3 has 15 residues. V lost 3 bases and J lost 6; bases outside the gene matches: 2.

This CDR3 reads CASSIGGTRFNEQFF. The CDR3 DNA sequence: TGCGCCAGCTCTATCGGGGGGACTAGATTCAATGAGCAGTTCTTC. V and J are TRBV10-1 and TRBJ2-1, with TRBD2 matching 8 bases. The CDR3 runs 15 residues. Germline-derived CDR1 and CDR2 are WNHNN and SYGVQD (reference sequence). The junction had 12 bases not matched to a gene; V was cut back by 8 bases and J by 6 bases.

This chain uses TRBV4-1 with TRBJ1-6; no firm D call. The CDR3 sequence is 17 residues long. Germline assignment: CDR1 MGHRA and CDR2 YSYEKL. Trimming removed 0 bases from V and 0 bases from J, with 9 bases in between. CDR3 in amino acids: CASSQEIRNSYNSPLHF. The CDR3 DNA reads TGCGCCAGCAGCCAAGAAATCAGGAACTCCTATAATTCACCCCTCCACTTT.

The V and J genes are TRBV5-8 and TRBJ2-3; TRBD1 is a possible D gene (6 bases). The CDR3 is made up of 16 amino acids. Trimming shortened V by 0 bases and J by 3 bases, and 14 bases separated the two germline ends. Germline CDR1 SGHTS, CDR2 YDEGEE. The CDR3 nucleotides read TGTGCCAGCAGCTTGGAGGGCAGGGGTGTGACAGATACGCAGTATTTT. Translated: CASSLEGRGVTDTQYF. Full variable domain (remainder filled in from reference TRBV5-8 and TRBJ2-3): EAGVTQSPTHLIKTRGQQATLRCSPISGHTSVYWYQQALGLGLQFLLWYDEGEERNRGNFPPRFSGRQFPNYSSELNVNALELEDSALYLCASSLEGRGVTDTQYFGPGTRLTVL.

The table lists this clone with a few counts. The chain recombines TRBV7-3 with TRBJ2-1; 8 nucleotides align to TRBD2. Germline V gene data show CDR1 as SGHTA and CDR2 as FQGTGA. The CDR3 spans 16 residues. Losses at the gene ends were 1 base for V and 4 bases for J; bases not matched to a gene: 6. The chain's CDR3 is CASSLSAGGTYNEQFF. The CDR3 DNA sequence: TGTGCCAGCAGCTTAAGTGCGGGAGGTACTTACAATGAGCAGTTCTTC.

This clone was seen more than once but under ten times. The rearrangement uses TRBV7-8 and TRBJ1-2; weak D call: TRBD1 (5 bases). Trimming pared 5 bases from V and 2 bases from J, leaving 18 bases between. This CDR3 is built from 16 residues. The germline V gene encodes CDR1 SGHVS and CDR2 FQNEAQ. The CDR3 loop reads CASSRGLMGNNYGYTF. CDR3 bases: TGTGCCAGCAGCCGGGGGTTGATGGGGAACAACTATGGCTACACCTTC.

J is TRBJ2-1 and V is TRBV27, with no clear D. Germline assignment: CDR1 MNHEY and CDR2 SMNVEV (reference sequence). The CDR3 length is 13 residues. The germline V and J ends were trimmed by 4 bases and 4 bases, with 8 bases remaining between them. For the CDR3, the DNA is TGTGCCAGCAGTTACGGGTTATACAATGAGCAGTTCTTC. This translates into CASSYGLYNEQFF.

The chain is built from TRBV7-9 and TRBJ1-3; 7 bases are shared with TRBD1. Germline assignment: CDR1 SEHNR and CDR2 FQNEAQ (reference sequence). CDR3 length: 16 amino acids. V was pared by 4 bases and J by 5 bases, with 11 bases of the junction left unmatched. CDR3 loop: CASSSRDSRDRNTIYF. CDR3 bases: TGTGCCAGCAGCTCCCGGGACAGCCGAGACCGAAACACCATATATTTT.

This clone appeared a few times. DNA of the CDR3: TGTGCCAGCAGTGACTGGGACAGGAGGGCAGATACGCAGTATTTT. The encoded protein is CASSDWDRRADTQYF. The V and J genes are TRBV2 and TRBJ2-3; 8 bases map to TRBD1. The CDR3 covers 15 residues. In germline, CDR1 is SNHLY, CDR2 FYNNEI. The trim removed 3 bases at V and 4 bases at J, leaving 6 bases unmatched.

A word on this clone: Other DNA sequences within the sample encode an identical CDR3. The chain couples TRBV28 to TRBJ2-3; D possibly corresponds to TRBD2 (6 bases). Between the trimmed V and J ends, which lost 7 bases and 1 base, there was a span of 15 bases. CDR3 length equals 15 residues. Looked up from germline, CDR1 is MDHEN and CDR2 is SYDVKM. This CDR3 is CASTPEGLGTDTQYF. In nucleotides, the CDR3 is TGTGCCAGCACCCCGGAGGGCCTGGGCACAGATACGCAGTATTTT. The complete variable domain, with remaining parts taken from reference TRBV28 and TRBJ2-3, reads DVKVTQSSRYLVKRTGEKVFLECVQDMDHENMFWYRQDPGLGLRLIYFSYDVKMKEKGDIPEGYSVSREKKERFSLILESASTNQTSMYLCASTPEGLGTDTQYFGPGTRLTVL.

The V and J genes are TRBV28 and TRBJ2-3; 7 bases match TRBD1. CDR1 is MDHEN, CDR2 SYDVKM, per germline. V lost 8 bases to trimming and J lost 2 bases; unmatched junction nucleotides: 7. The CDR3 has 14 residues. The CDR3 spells CASSSGQSTDTQYF. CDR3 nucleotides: TGTGCCAGCTCTTCGGGACAGTCCACAGATACGCAGTATTTT.

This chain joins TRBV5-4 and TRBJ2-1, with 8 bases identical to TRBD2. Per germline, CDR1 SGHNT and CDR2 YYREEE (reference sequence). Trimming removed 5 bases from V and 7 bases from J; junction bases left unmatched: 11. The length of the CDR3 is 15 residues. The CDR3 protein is CASSRSSGNWNEQFF. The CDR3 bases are TGTGCCAGCAGTAGAAGTAGCGGGAACTGGAATGAGCAGTTCTTC.

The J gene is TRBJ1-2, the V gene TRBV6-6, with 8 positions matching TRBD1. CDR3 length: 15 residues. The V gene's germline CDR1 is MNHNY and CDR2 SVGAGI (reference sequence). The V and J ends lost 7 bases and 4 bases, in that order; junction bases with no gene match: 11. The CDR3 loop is CASIIDRGGTYGYTF. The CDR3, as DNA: TGTGCCAGCATTATAGACAGGGGTGGTACCTATGGCTACACCTTC.

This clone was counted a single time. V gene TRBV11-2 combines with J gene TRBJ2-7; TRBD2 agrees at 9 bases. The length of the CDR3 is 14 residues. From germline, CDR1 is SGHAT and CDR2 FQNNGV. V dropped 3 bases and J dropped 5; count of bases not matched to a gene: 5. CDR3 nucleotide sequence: TGTGCCAGCAGCTTTCTTAGCGGGAGCGACGAGCAGTACTTC. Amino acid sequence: CASSFLSGSDEQYF.

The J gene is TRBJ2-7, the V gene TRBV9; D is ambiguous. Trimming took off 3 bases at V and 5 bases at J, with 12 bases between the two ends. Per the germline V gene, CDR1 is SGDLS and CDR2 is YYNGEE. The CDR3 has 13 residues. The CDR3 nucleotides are TGTGCCAGCAGCGCAAGGAGTGCCGACGAGCAGTACTTC. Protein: CASSARSADEQYF.

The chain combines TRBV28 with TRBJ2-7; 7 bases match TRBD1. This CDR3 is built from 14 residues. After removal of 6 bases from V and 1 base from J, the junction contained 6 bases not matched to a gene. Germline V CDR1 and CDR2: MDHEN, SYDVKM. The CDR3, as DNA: TGTGCCAGCAGCCAGACAGGGTGGTCCTACGAGCAGTACTTC. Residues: CASSQTGWSYEQYF.